This T cell receptor beta chain stems from a study of cytomegalovirus exposure and HLA in healthy donors. General study findings and limits: Sequencing probably produced one cluster of sequence variants that were highly shared.

Deletions cut 3 bases from V and 2 bases from J, with 17 bases between. CDR3 size: 16 residues. Germline values: CDR1 LNHDA, CDR2 SQIVND (reference sequence). Of note for this clone: Its antigen is still unknown.

PCR used 60 Vbeta primers and 13 Jbeta primers. Generated by immunoSEQ multiplex PCR, the TCRdb table keeps only in-frame clones and is missing some. Here the sample spans about 86,000 clones, about three quarters being singletons. What was sequenced was PBMCs. V is TRBV19 and J is TRBJ2-7, with D tentatively TRBD2 (6 bases). This receptor was identified in a man aged 60 to 69 in good health and CMV-seronegative. CDR3 nucleotides: TGTGCCAGTAGTATTGTAGCGGCCCAAGCGACCTACGAGCAGTACTTC. Its translation: CASSIVAAQATYEQYF.